The 28 T cell receptor beta chains reported below all come from one sample, sequenced in a study of OX40 agonist ivuxolimab in advanced cancers. Sequencing used immunoSEQ multiplex PCR; TCRdb keeps in-frame clones, though not all of them. The table shows more than 60,000 clones, with around four fifths occurring only once. The sample here was CD4+ or CD8+ T cells sorted from blood, taken in a trial of the OX40 agonist ivuxolimab. All receptors derive from an adult with an advanced solid tumor such as melanoma, head and neck, liver or kidney cancer.

The V gene is TRBV29-1, the J gene TRBJ1-1; D unclear. The CDR3 extends over 14 amino acids. Trimming cost V 3 bases and J 1 base, with 12 bases left between them. Per the germline V gene, CDR1 is SQVTM and CDR2 is ANQGSEA. The CDR3 DNA reads as TGCAGCGTTGAGAAGGGCGAAACGAACACTGAAGCTTTCTTT. Protein sequence: CSVEKGETNTEAFF.

This chain links TRBV28 with TRBJ2-3; D remains unclear. V shed 6 bases and J shed 2 bases, with 6 bases lying between them. Germline lookup yields CDR1 MDHEN and CDR2 SYDVKM. This CDR3 spans 12 amino acids. The CDR3 sequence: CASSSYTDTQYF. The CDR3 DNA follows: TGTGCCAGCAGCTCGTACACAGATACGCAGTATTTT.

In the case of this clone: The identical CDR3 is also encoded by other nucleotide sequences in the sample. V usage is TRBV5-1 and J usage is TRBJ1-1; D unclear. CDR1 and CDR2 (germline): SGHRS, YFSETQ. V dropped 4 bases and J dropped 3 bases, with 13 bases sitting between them. The CDR3 consists of 14 residues. In DNA, the CDR3 is TGCGCCAGCAGCCCTAGACCCGGGGACACTGAAGCTTTCTTT. The encoded protein is CASSPRPGDTEAFF.

The chain employs TRBV20-1 and TRBJ2-3; D unresolved. The CDR3 runs to 11 residues. The germline CDR1 and CDR2 sequences are DFQATT and SNEGSKA (reference sequence). Trimming stripped 7 bases from V and 6 bases from J, with 11 bases between. The CDR3 region is CSVPGYDTQYF. In DNA, the CDR3 is TGCAGTGTTCCCGGGTACGATACGCAGTATTTT.

Here the CDR3 reads CASSPNHSNFFRTYEQYF. For the CDR3, the DNA is TGTGCCAGCAGCCCAAATCACAGTAACTTCTTCCGGACCTACGAGCAGTACTTC. V and J are TRBV28 and TRBJ2-7; D is undetermined. The V gene's germline CDR1 is MDHEN and CDR2 SYDVKM. The CDR3 runs 18 residues. The ends were cut back, 6 bases at V and 2 bases at J, with 26 bases in the middle.

The chain employs TRBV5-1 and TRBJ1-1; 9 nucleotides align to TRBD1. Germline V lookup: CDR1 SGHRS, CDR2 YFSETQ. The V segment lost 0 bases and the J segment 5 bases; nucleotides outside the gene matches: 5. The CDR3 has 15 amino acids. This CDR3 is CASSLGGTGRTEAFF. CDR3 bases: TGCGCCAGCAGCTTGGGCGGGACAGGGCGGACTGAAGCTTTCTTT.

The chain couples TRBV5-8 to TRBJ1-4; 8 nucleotides match TRBD1. Germline V lookup: CDR1 SGHTS, CDR2 YDEGEE. The ends lost 4 bases at V and 4 bases at J; junction bases unmatched: 6. The CDR3 runs 15 residues. The CDR3 DNA sequence: TGTGCCAGCAGCCCCCGGACAGGGAATAATGAAAAACTGTTTTTT. Residues: CASSPRTGNNEKLFF.

This clone was seen only a few times. This chain connects TRBV20-1 to TRBJ1-1; D is unresolved. CDR1 DFQATT and CDR2 SNEGSKA come from the germline V gene (reference sequence). The CDR3 loop spans 11 amino acids. V lost 4 bases, J lost 3 bases, and 6 bases lay in between. CDR3 sequence: CSAKGDTEAFF. In DNA form, the CDR3 reads TGCAGTGCTAAGGGAGACACTGAAGCTTTCTTT.

The rearrangement joins TRBV2 to TRBJ2-3, with D possibly being TRBD2 (7 bases). There are 15 residues in the CDR3. In germline, CDR1 is SNHLY, CDR2 FYNNEI. V was pared by 5 bases and J by 6 bases, with 18 bases between. The DNA of the CDR3 is TGTGCCAGCAGTTCCACGGCGGGGGCCCTGGATACGCAGTATTTT. Residues: CASSSTAGALDTQYF.

This clone was observed once. At the DNA level, this CDR3 is encoded by other sequences in the same sample as well. The chain joins TRBV5-1 to TRBJ2-5, with 8 bases fitting TRBD1. V lost 0 bases and J lost 5; bases outside the gene matches: 6. Germline CDR1 reads SGHRS; CDR2 reads YFSETQ. The CDR3 loop spans 15 amino acids. CDR3 DNA sequence: TGCGCCAGCAGCTTGGTCGCAGGGGGCGGGGAGACCCAGTACTTC. Amino acids: CASSLVAGGGETQYF.

The rearrangement links TRBV16 to TRBJ2-5; TRBD1 matches 7 bases. The CDR3 has 13 residues. The V segment lost 6 bases and the J segment 4 bases; nucleotides outside the gene matches: 5. CDR1 is KGHSY, CDR2 FQNENV, per germline. CDR3 amino acids: CASSQDRIETQYF. CDR3 nucleotide sequence: TGTGCCAGCAGTCAGGACAGGATAGAGACCCAGTACTTC.

This clone was observed once. V and J are TRBV21-1 and TRBJ2-5; the table's D call of TRBD2 was not tested on the DNA. TRBV21-1 is tagged as a pseudogene. This CDR3 is built from 15 residues. The CDR3 DNA reads TGTGCCAGCAGCCCCCGGAGGACTAGCGGAGAGACCCAGTACTTC. Translating gives CASSPRRTSGETQYF.

The chain links TRBV5-1 to TRBJ2-3; the D is unclear. CDR1 is SGHRS, CDR2 YFSETQ, per germline. There are 14 residues in the CDR3. The V gene lost 1 base and the J gene lost 3 bases, with 9 bases spanning the gap. The DNA for the CDR3 is TGCGCCAGCAGCTTGCCGCTCTCAACAGATACGCAGTATTTT. The encoded protein is CASSLPLSTDTQYF.

This clone showed up just once. The genes are TRBV5-4 and TRBJ2-1; 8 nucleotides match TRBD1. The CDR3 totals 15 residues. CDR1 and CDR2 (germline): SGHNT, YYREEE (reference sequence). With V trimmed by 4 bases and J by 3 bases, 6 bases remained unmatched. This chain's CDR3 is CASSTRTGNYNEQFF. The DNA for the CDR3 is TGTGCCAGCAGCACAAGGACAGGGAACTACAATGAGCAGTTCTTC.

This chain uses TRBV6-6 with TRBJ2-2; 9 bases fit TRBD1. From germline, CDR1 is MNHNY and CDR2 SVGAGI (reference sequence). The ends lost 5 bases at V and 1 base at J; junction bases unmatched: 2. There are 15 residues in the CDR3. The CDR3 loop reads CASSVGQGNTGELFF. The DNA of the CDR3 is TGTGCCAGCAGTGTGGGACAGGGGAACACCGGGGAGCTGTTTTTT.

V usage is TRBV28 and J usage is TRBJ1-5; tentative D call: TRBD1 (6 bases). V shed 6 bases and J shed 0 bases, with 12 bases lying between them. This CDR3 comprises 15 residues. Germline CDR1 and CDR2: MDHEN and SYDVKM. DNA for the CDR3: TGTGCCAGCAGGGACCAACAGGGTAGCAATCAGCCCCAGCATTTT. This codes for CASRDQQGSNQPQHF. The whole variable domain, remainder taken from reference TRBV28 and TRBJ1-5, is DVKVTQSSRYLVKRTGEKVFLECVQDMDHENMFWYRQDPGLGLRLIYFSYDVKMKEKGDIPEGYSVSREKKERFSLILESASTNQTSMYLCASRDQQGSNQPQHFGDGTRLSIL.

The V gene is TRBV4-1, the J gene TRBJ1-2; no reliable D call. V was clipped by 2 bases and J by 1 base, with 8 bases between them. CDR3 size: 14 residues. Germline CDR1 and CDR2: MGHRA and YSYEKL. CDR3 sequence reads: CASSQPTDNYGYTF. For the CDR3, the DNA is TGCGCCAGCAGCCAACCTACAGATAACTATGGCTACACCTTC.

This clone appeared once. This sequence joins TRBV10-3 and TRBJ2-1, with D tentatively TRBD1 (6 bases). Germline CDR1 and CDR2: ENHRY and SYGVKD. CDR3 length equals 13 residues. The V end was cut by 6 bases, the J end by 9 bases, with 15 bases between. In DNA form, the CDR3 reads TGTGCCATCAGAGGGGCACAGGGATCTGAGCAGTTCTTC. As protein: CAIRGAQGSEQFF.

V is TRBV28 and J is TRBJ1-3; D is unresolved. The CDR3 has 16 residues. The germline V gene encodes CDR1 MDHEN and CDR2 SYDVKM. With 3 bases removed from V and 0 bases from J, the gap between germline ends came to 12 bases. The CDR3 nucleotides are TGTGCCAGCAGTTTCCCGGGCCCCAGCTCTGGAAACACCATATATTTT. Translating gives CASSFPGPSSGNTIYF.

The chain combines TRBV7-3 with TRBJ1-1; D may be TRBD1 (6 bases). Germline values: CDR1 SGHTA, CDR2 FQGTGA. The CDR3 runs 14 residues. V was shortened by 1 base and J by 5 bases, with 11 bases between the two germline ends. Here the CDR3 reads CASSLRGTGTEAFF. The CDR3 region has the DNA TGTGCCAGCAGCTTAAGGGGAACAGGGACTGAAGCTTTCTTT. The full variable domain, completed using reference TRBV7-3 and TRBJ1-1, is GAGVSQTPSNKVTEKGKYVELRCDPISGHTALYWYRQSLGQGPEFLIYFQGTGAADDSGLPNDRFFAVRPEGSVSTLKIQRTERGDSAVYLCASSLRGTGTEAFFGQGTRLTVV.

This chain links TRBV27 with TRBJ1-1, with D maybe TRBD1 (6 bases). The V gene's germline CDR1 is MNHEY and CDR2 SMNVEV (reference sequence). The CDR3 covers 14 residues. Trimming removed 6 bases from V and 1 base from J, with 12 bases in between. CDR3 sequence: CASSLTGTNTEAFF. CDR3 in DNA: TGTGCCAGCAGCCTTACAGGGACGAACACTGAAGCTTTCTTT.

The chain joins TRBV2 to TRBJ1-1; no clear D gene. From germline, CDR1 is SNHLY and CDR2 FYNNEI. The V gene lost 8 bases and the J gene lost 6 bases, with 10 bases spanning the gap. CDR3 size: 11 residues. The CDR3 sequence is CASWRNSEAFF. The CDR3 coding sequence is TGTGCCAGCTGGCGAAACTCTGAAGCTTTCTTT.

V gene TRBV28 combines with J gene TRBJ1-4; D remains unclear. The V and J ends lost 4 bases and 4 bases respectively, with 10 bases between them. Germline CDR1 MDHEN, CDR2 SYDVKM. This CDR3 is 14 amino acids long. The CDR3 loop is CASSSLGFNEKLFF. The CDR3 coding sequence is TGTGCCAGCAGTTCCCTCGGCTTTAATGAAAAACTGTTTTTT.

The chain employs TRBV18 and TRBJ2-7; 9 nucleotides match TRBD1. This CDR3 is 15 amino acids long. The germline CDR1 and CDR2 sequences are KGHSH and LQKENI. J lost 5 bases, V lost 3 bases, and 8 bases had no gene match. CDR3 sequence (DNA): TGTGCCAGCTCACCGGGGACAGGGCAGGGGAACGAGCAGTACTTC. It is translated as CASSPGTGQGNEQYF.

This rearrangement joins TRBV27 to TRBJ2-2; 9 bases fit TRBD1. This CDR3 comprises 15 residues. V was clipped by 5 bases and J by 4 bases; unmatched bases: 5. Germline CDR1 is MNHEY and CDR2 is SMNVEV (reference sequence). The CDR3 region has the DNA TGTGCCAGCAGTCCCGGGACAGGGATCACCGGGGAGCTGTTTTTT. Translation gives CASSPGTGITGELFF.

In this sample, this clone turned up once. The J gene is TRBJ2-3, the V gene TRBV5-8; TRBD1 agrees at 11 bases. This CDR3 has 16 amino acids. V trimming: 4 bases; J trimming: 0 bases; junction bases outside the gene matches: 4. Germline CDR1 and CDR2: SGHTS and YDEGEE. The CDR3 is CASSIGTGGSTDTQYF. CDR3 sequence (DNA): TGTGCCAGCAGCATCGGGACAGGGGGTAGCACAGATACGCAGTATTTT.

This chain links TRBV30 with TRBJ1-1; D possibly corresponds to TRBD1 (5 bases). V gave up 4 bases and J gave up 7 bases, with 13 bases separating them. CDR3 length equals 12 residues. Germline V CDR1 and CDR2: GTSNPN, SVGIG (reference sequence). The CDR3 protein is CAWTPTGVEAFF. DNA of the CDR3: TGTGCCTGGACCCCTACGGGGGTTGAAGCTTTCTTT.

Here the CDR3 DNA reads TGTGCCAGTTCGAGCGGGGCATACAATGAGCAGTTCTTC. Translated, it gives CASSSGAYNEQFF. V is TRBV6-6 and J is TRBJ2-1, with 7 bases lining up with TRBD2. Trimming at V came to 9 bases and at J to 4 bases, leaving 6 bases not matched to a gene. The CDR3 sequence is 13 residues long. CDR1 and CDR2 (germline): MNHNY, SVGAGI (reference sequence).